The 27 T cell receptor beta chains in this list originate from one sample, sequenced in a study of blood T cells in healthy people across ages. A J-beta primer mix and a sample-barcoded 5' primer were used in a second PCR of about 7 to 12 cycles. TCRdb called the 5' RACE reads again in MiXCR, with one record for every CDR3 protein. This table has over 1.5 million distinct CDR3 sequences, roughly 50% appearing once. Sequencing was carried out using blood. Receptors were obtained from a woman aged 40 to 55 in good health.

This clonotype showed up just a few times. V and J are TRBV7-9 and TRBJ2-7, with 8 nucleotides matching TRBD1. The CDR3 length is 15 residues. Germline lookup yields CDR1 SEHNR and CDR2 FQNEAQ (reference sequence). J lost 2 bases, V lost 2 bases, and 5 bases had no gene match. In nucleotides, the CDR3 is TGTGCCAGCAGCTTATCCGAGACAGGGGCCTACGAGCAGTACTTC. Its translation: CASSLSETGAYEQYF.

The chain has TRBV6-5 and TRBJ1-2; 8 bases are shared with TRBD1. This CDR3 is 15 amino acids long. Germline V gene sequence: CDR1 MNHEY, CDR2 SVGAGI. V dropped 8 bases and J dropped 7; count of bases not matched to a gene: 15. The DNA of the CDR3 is TGTGCCAGCGCCGGGACAGGCCTGCAAAGTAGTGGCTACACCTTC. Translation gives CASAGTGLQSSGYTF.

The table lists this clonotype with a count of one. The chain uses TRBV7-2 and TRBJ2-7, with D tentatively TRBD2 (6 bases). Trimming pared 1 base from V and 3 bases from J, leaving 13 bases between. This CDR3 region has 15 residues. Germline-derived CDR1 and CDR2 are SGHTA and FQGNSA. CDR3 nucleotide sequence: TGTGCCAGCAGCTTAGGGGCGGGGACGGGCTACGAGCAGTACTTC. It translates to CASSLGAGTGYEQYF.

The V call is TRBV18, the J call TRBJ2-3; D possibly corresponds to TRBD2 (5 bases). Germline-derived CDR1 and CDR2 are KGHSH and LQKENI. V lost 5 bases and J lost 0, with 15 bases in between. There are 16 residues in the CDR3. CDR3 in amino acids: CASSRTQPTSTDTQYF. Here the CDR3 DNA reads TGTGCCAGCTCAAGGACTCAACCTACTAGCACAGATACGCAGTATTTT. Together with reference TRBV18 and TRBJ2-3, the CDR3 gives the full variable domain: NAGVMQNPRHLVRRRGQEARLRCSPMKGHSHVYWYRQLPEEGLKFMVYLQKENIIDESGMPKERFSAEFPKEGPSILRIQQVVRGDSAAYFCASSRTQPTSTDTQYFGPGTRLTVL.

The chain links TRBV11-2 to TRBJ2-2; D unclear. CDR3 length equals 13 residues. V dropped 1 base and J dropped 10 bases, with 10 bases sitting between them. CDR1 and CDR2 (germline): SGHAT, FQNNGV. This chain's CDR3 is CASSLGTISELFF. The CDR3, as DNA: TGTGCCAGCAGCTTAGGGACGATCTCGGAGCTGTTTTTT.

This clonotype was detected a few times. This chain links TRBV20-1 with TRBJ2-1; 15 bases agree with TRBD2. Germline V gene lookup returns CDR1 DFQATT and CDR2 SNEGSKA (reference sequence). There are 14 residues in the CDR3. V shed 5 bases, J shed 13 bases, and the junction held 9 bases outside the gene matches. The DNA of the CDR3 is TGCAGTGCTGATCGCCCGGGACTAGCGGGGGGTCAGTTCTTC. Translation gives CSADRPGLAGGQFF.

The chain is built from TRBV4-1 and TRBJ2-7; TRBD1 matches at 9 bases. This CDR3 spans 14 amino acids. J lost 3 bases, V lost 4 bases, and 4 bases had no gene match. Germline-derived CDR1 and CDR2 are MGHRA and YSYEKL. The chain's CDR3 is CASSRGDRVYEQYF. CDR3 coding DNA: TGCGCCAGCAGCCGGGGGGACAGGGTCTACGAGCAGTACTTC.

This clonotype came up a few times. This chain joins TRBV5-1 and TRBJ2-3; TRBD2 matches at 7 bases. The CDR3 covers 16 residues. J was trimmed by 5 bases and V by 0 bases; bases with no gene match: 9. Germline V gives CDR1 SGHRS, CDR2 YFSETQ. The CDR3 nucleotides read TGCGCCAGCAGCTTGGACTCGCCTAGCGGACTAGATACGCAGTATTTT. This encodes CASSLDSPSGLDTQYF.

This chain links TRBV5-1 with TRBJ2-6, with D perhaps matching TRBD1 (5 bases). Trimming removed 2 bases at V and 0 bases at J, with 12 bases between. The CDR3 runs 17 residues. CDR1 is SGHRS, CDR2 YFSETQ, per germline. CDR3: CASSFWGALSGANVLTF. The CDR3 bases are TGCGCCAGCAGCTTCTGGGGCGCCCTCTCTGGGGCCAACGTCCTGACTTTC.

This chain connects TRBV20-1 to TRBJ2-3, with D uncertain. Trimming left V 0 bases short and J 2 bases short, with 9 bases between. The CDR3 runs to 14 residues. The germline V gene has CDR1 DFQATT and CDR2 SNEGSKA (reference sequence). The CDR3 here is CSAREERATDTQYF. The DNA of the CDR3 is TGCAGTGCTAGAGAGGAAAGGGCCACAGATACGCAGTATTTT.

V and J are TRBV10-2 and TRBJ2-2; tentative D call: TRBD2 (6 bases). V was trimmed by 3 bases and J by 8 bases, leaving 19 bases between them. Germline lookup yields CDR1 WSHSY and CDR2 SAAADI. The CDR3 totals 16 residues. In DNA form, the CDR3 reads TGCGCCAGCAGTGACGGTCCGGTCGGGGGTGGGGGGGAGCTGTTTTTT. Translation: CASSDGPVGGGGELFF.

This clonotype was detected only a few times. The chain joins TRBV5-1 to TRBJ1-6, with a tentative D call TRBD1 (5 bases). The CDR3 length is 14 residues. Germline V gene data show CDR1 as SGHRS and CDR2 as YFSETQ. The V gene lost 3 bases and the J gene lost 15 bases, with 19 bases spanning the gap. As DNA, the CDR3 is TGCGCCAGCAGCTCTGCCGGAGGGGAAATTCGCCTCCACTTT. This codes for CASSSAGGEIRLHF.

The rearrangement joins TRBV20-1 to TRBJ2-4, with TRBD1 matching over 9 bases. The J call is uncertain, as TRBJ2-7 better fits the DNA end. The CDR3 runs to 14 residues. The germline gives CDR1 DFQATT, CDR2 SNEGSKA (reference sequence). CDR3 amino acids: CSVRAGQGTYEQYF. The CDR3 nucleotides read TGCAGTGTTAGGGCCGGACAGGGGACCTACGAGCAGTACTTC.

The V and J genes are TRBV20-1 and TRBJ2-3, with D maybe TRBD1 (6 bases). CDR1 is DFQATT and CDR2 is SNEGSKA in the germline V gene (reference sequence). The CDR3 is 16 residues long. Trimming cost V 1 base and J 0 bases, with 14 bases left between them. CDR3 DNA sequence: TGCAGTGCTAGAGGGACAGCTACCACTAGCACAGATACGCAGTATTTT. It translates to CSARGTATTSTDTQYF.

In DNA, the CDR3 is TGTGCCAGCAGCCAAGGGGACTTTTCCGTAGCCAAAAACATTCAGTACTTC. Its translation is CASSQGDFSVAKNIQYF. The chain links TRBV4-2 to TRBJ2-4; a possible D gene is TRBD2 (6 bases). There are 17 residues in the CDR3. V was pared by 1 base and J by 0 bases, with 13 bases between. The V gene's germline CDR1 is LGHNA and CDR2 YNFKEQ.

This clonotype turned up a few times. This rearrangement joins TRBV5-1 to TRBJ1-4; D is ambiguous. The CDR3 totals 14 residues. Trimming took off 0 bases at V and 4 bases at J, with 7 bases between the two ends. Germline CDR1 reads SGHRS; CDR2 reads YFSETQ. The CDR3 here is CASSLGTDNEKLFF. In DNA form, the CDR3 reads TGCGCCAGCAGCTTGGGGACGGATAATGAAAAACTGTTTTTT.

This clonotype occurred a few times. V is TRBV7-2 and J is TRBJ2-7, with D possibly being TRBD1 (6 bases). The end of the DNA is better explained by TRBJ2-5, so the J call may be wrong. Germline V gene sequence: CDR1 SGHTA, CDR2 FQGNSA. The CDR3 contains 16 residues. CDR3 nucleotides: TGTGCCAGCAGCTTAAACAGGGATCTCCCCCGGGAGACCCAGTACTTC. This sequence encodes CASSLNRDLPRETQYF.

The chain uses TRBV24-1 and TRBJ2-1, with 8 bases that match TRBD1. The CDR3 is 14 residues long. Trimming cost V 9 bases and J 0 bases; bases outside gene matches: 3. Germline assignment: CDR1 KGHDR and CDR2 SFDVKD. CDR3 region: CATQGQGSYNEQFF. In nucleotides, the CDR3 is TGTGCCACCCAAGGACAGGGCTCCTACAATGAGCAGTTCTTC.

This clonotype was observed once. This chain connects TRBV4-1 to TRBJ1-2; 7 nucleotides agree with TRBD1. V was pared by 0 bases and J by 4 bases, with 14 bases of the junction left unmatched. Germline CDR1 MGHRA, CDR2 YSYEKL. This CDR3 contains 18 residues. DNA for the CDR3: TGCGCCAGCAGCCAAGACGACAGGGAAGGGGCCTTGTTCTATGGCTACACCTTC. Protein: CASSQDDREGALFYGYTF.

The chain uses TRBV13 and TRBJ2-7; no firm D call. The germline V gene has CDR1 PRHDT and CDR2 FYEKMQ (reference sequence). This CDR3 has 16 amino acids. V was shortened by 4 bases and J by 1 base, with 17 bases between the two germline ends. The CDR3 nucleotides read TGTGCCAGCAGCTCTCGCCCCAAAGAGAGGTCCTACGAGCAGTACTTC. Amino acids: CASSSRPKERSYEQYF.

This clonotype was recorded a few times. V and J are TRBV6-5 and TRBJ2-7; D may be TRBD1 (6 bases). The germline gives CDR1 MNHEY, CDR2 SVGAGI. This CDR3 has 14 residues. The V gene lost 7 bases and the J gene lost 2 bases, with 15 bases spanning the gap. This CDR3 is CASTNSQGPYEQYF. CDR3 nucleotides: TGTGCCAGCACCAACTCACAGGGCCCCTACGAGCAGTACTTC.

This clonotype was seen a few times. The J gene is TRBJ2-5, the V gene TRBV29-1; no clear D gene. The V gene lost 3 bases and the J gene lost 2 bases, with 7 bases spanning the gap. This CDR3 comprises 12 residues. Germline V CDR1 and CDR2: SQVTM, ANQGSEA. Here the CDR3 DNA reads TGCAGCGTTGATGAGGTTCAAGAGACCCAGTACTTC. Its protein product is CSVDEVQETQYF.

This CDR3 is CASSPRGLNEQFF. In DNA form, the CDR3 reads TGTGCCAGCAGTCCCAGGGGTCTGAATGAGCAGTTCTTC. The chain combines TRBV12-3 or TRBV12-4 with TRBJ2-1; perhaps TRBD1 as D (6 bases). Trimming took off 5 bases at V and 7 bases at J, with 12 bases between the two ends. The CDR3 covers 13 residues.

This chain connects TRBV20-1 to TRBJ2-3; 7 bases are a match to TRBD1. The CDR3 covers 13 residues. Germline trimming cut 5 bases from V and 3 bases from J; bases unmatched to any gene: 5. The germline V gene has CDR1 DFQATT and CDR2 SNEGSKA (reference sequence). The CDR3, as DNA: TGCAGTGCTGAGACAGGGCGAACAGATACGCAGTATTTT. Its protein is CSAETGRTDTQYF.

CDR3 DNA sequence: TGTGCCAGCAGCCTCACAGGTTCCTCAAAGACCCAGTACTTC. The encoded protein is CASSLTGSSKTQYF. The chain is built from TRBV7-2 and TRBJ2-5, with a weak D call TRBD1 (5 bases). V lost 5 bases and J 6 bases, leaving 16 bases between the germline ends. The CDR3 loop spans 14 amino acids. Germline-derived CDR1 and CDR2 are SGHTA and FQGNSA.

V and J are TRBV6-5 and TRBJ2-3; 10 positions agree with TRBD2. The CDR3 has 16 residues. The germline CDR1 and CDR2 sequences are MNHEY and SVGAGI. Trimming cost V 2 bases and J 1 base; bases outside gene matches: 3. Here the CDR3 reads CASSYASGGGTDTQYF. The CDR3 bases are TGTGCCAGCAGTTACGCTAGCGGGGGAGGCACAGATACGCAGTATTTT.

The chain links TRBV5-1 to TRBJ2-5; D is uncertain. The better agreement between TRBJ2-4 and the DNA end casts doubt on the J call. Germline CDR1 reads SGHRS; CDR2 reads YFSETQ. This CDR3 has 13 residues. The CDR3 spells CASSSSIDGIQYF. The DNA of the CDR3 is TGCGCCAGCAGCTCAAGCATTGACGGCATTCAGTACTTC.